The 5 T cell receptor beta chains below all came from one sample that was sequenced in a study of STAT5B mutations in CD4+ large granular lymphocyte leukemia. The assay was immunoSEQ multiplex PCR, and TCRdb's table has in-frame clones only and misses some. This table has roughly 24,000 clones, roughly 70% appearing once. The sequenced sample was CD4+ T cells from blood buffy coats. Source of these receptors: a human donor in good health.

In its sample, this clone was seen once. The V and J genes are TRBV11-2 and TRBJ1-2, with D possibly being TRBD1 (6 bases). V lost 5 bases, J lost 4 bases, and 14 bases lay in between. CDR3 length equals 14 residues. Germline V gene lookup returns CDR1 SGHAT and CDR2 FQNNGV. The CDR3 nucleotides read TGTGCCAGCAGCCTCGGTGGGGGCCTCTATGGCTACACCTTC. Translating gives CASSLGGGLYGYTF.

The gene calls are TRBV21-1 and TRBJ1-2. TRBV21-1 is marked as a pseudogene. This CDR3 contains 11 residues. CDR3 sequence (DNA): TGTGCCAGCAGCAATGGAATCTGCTACACCTTC. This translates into CASSNGICYTF.

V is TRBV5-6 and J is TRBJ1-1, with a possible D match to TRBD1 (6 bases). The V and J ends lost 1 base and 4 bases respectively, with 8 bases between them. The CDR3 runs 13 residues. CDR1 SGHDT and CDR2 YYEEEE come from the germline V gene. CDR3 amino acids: CASSLKGGTEAFF. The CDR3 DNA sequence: TGTGCCAGCAGCTTGAAGGGGGGCACTGAAGCTTTCTTT.

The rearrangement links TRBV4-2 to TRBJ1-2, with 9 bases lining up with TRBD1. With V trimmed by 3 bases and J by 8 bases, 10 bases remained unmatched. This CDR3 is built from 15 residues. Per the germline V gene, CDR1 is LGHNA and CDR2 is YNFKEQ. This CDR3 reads CASSHLNTGGGGYTF. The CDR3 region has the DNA TGTGCCAGCAGCCATCTGAATACAGGGGGCGGAGGCTACACCTTC.

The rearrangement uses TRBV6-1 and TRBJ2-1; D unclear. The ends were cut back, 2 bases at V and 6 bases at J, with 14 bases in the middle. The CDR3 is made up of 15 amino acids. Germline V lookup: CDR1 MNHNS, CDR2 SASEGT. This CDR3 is CASSELSGLSNEQFF. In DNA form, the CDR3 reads TGTGCCAGCAGTGAACTTAGTGGTTTGTCCAATGAGCAGTTCTTC.